This TCR beta chain was obtained from a study of control samples from healthy donors and cancer patients. The CDR3 is made up of 17 amino acids. The ends lost 2 bases at V and 7 bases at J; junction bases unmatched: 11. CDR1 SGHRS and CDR2 YFSETQ come from the germline V gene. Only in-frame clones appear in the TCRdb table, and some are missing; sequencing was by immunoSEQ multiplex PCR. Of 400,000 to 450,000 clones listed, 75% to 95% are singletons. Sequencing was performed on PBMCs. The TCR was taken from a man aged 40-49 years with head and neck cancer. The chain uses TRBV5-1 and TRBJ1-6; TRBD1 aligns across 8 bases. CDR3 protein: CASSFGQGSVKNSPLHF. Here the CDR3 DNA reads TGCGCCAGCAGCTTCGGACAGGGAAGCGTTAAGAATTCACCCCTCCACTTT.